The clone carrying this TCR beta chain was detected only once. Its antigen is unknown. CDR3 length: 15 residues. Trimming cost V 3 bases and J 5 bases; bases outside gene matches: 8. Germline V CDR1 and CDR2: LNHDA, SQIVND (reference sequence). This sample was taken from a study of T cells in localized non-small cell lung cancer. Study results and caveats: Because sequencing included only one region (of the tumor), heterogeneity remains possible.

Data came from immunoSEQ multiplex PCR; TCRdb stores just in-frame clones and leaves some out. The data contain more than 20,000 clones, more than 85% of them seen just once; the ten biggest clones take up 25% to 30%. The chain recombines TRBV19 with TRBJ1-1, with 8 positions matching TRBD1. The starting material was peripheral blood, obtained before any cancer treatment. The receptor's source is a male donor older than 55 with stage I squamous cell lung carcinoma. The CDR3 DNA reads TGTGCCAGTAGTATTTTCCGGACAGGGAGAACTGAAGCTTTCTTT. Its translation is CASSIFRTGRTEAFF.